The 15 T cell receptor beta chains given below trace back to one sample, sequenced in a study of T cell clonality in common variable immunodeficiency. Findings of the study overall: In common variable immunodeficiency, TCR beta chains reportedly carried fewer deletions and N-nucleotide insertions.

Antigens for these TCRs are unknown. Profiling relied on immunoSEQ multiplex PCR, and the TCRdb table lists in-frame clones only, not all of them. Sampling found roughly 32,000 clones, none seen once. Sequencing input: peripheral blood mononuclear cells. These TCRs come from a human donor with common variable immunodeficiency.

This clone was counted only a few times. With the read ending 3 residues before the CDR3 end, the germline J gene is used to fill in that end. V gene TRBV5-1 combines with J gene TRBJ2-5, with 12 bases matching TRBD1. Germline V CDR1 and CDR2: SGHRS, YFSETQ. This CDR3 region has 16 residues. V was pared by 4 bases and J by 2 bases, with 6 bases of the junction left unmatched. CDR3 DNA, as far as it was read: TGCGCCAGCAGCCCGGGGACAGGGGGCCGACAAGAGACC. It is translated as CASSPGTGGRQET. The complete CDR3 sequence is CASSPGTGGRQETQYF.

This clone showed up just a few times. The CDR3 goes on 3 residues after the read ends, and that part is filled in from the germline J gene. This sequence joins TRBV2 and TRBJ2-7; 7 bases align to TRBD1. V lost 8 bases, J lost 4 bases, and 14 bases stayed unmatched. CDR3 size: 15 residues. The V gene's germline CDR1 is SNHLY and CDR2 FYNNEI. The chain's CDR3 is CASVGSRQGSYEQYF. The part of the CDR3 DNA that was read is TGTGCCAGCGTCGGATCCCGACAGGGCAGTTACGAG.

Points on this clone: Coverage ceases 3 residues before the CDR3 finishes, and the germline J gene fills in the end. The chain combines TRBV6-2 or TRBV6-3 with TRBJ2-1, with TRBD2 matching over 9 bases. The germline V gene encodes CDR1 MNHEY and CDR2 SVGEGT. This CDR3 has 14 residues. The V gene end was trimmed by 5 bases and the J gene end by 9 bases; junction bases not matched to a gene: 8. The CDR3 loop is CASSPAGGRGEQFF. Partial CDR3 DNA: TGTGCCAGCAGTCCAGCGGGAGGCCGGGGTGAG.

In regard to this clone: The observed sequence ends 3 residues before the CDR3 terminus, with the missing tail filled in from the germline J gene. The gene calls are TRBV7-9 and TRBJ2-7; D is ambiguous. V lost 1 base to trimming and J lost 5 bases, with 9 bases between them. Germline CDR1 reads SEHNR; CDR2 reads FQNEAQ (reference sequence). The CDR3 loop spans 13 amino acids. The CDR3 protein is CASSLGRQDEQYF. Partial CDR3 DNA: TGTGCCAGCAGCTTAGGCCGGCAGGACGAG.

This clone was counted ten times or more. The read halts 3 residues ahead of the CDR3 end, with the missing end drawn from the germline J gene. The chain joins TRBV29-1 to TRBJ2-3; TRBD1 might be the D (7 bases). CDR3 length equals 13 residues. V shed 3 bases and J shed 5 bases, with 12 bases lying between them. The germline V gene has CDR1 SQVTM and CDR2 ANQGSEA. The CDR3 sequence: CSVDQGGGDTQYF. The sequenced CDR3 bases are TGCAGCGTTGATCAGGGGGGAGGAGATACG.

This clone has ten or more counts. The CDR3 extends 3 residues past the end of the read, so its final part is completed from the germline J gene. This chain joins TRBV19 and TRBJ1-5; a possible D gene is TRBD1 (6 bases). CDR1 is LNHDA, CDR2 SQIVND, per germline (reference sequence). V was clipped by 4 bases and J by 8 bases, with 18 bases between them. The CDR3 spans 15 residues. This CDR3 is CASSNRGANGEPQHF. CDR3 bases read: TGTGCCAGTAGTAACCGGGGGGCCAACGGGGAGCCC.

At least ten counts were recorded for this clone. The read ends 3 residues before the CDR3 terminus; that terminus is restored from the germline J gene. The rearrangement uses TRBV7-9 and TRBJ2-3; TRBD1 aligns across 7 bases. CDR1 is SEHNR and CDR2 is FQNEAQ in the germline V gene (reference sequence). CDR3 length: 15 amino acids. J gave up 2 bases and V 4 bases, and 6 bases lay outside the gene matches. CDR3: CASSSTGDPTDTQYF. CDR3 DNA, as far as it was read: TGTGCCAGCAGCTCTACAGGGGATCCCACAGATACG. Full variable domain (rest looked up from reference TRBV7-9 and TRBJ2-3): DTGVSQNPRHKITKRGQNVTFRCDPISEHNRLYWYRQTLGQGPEFLTYFQNEAQLEKSRLLSDRFSAERPKGSFSTLEIQRTEQGDSAMYLCASSSTGDPTDTQYFGPGTRLTVL.

Comment on this clone: Read sequence stops 3 residues before the CDR3 end, and the germline J gene provides the missing end. The chain uses TRBV18 and TRBJ2-1; TRBD2 aligns across 13 bases. This CDR3 is built from 16 residues. Germline V gene data show CDR1 as KGHSH and CDR2 as LQKENI. Unmatched junction bases numbered 5, after V lost 3 bases and J lost 6 bases. The CDR3 here is CASSPPGTSGINEQFF. The sequenced part of the CDR3 DNA is TGTGCCAGCTCACCCCCCGGGACTAGCGGGATCAATGAG.

A few counts support this clone. The CDR3 end is not reached by the read, which stops 3 residues before it; the germline J gene fills it in. The V gene is TRBV5-1, the J gene TRBJ2-3; D unclear. Trimming pared 0 bases from V and 6 bases from J, leaving 11 bases between. Per the germline V gene, CDR1 is SGHRS and CDR2 is YFSETQ. The CDR3 is 14 residues long. The sequenced CDR3 bases are TGCGCCAGCAGCTTGGCCCAAAAGGCCGATACG. Protein product: CASSLAQKADT. The full CDR3 is CASSLAQKADTQYF.

This clone has a handful of counts. The read stops 3 residues short of the end of the CDR3; the missing end is completed from the germline J gene. The chain recombines TRBV10-3 with TRBJ2-7, with 11 bases that match TRBD2. Germline V gene sequence: CDR1 ENHRY, CDR2 SYGVKD. CDR3 length: 16 residues. V was pared by 3 bases and J by 3 bases, with 7 bases of the junction left unmatched. This chain's CDR3 is CAISDALGTSGYEQYF. The CDR3 bases that were read are TGTGCCATCAGTGACGCCCTCGGGACTAGCGGCTACGAG.

This clone has at least ten counts. The read stops 3 residues short of the end of the CDR3; the missing end is completed from the germline J gene. This chain joins TRBV19 and TRBJ1-1; D is perhaps TRBD1 (5 bases). This CDR3 is built from 12 residues. Germline values: CDR1 LNHDA, CDR2 SQIVND (reference sequence). The DNA read from the CDR3 is TGTGCCAGTAGTTCGGGACTCCAGAGC. It is translated as CASSSGLQS. The entire CDR3 is CASSSGLQSAFF. The whole variable domain, remainder taken from reference TRBV19 and TRBJ1-1, is DGGITQSPKYLFRKEGQNVTLSCEQNLNHDAMYWYRQDPGQGLRLIYYSQIVNDFQKGDIAEGYSVSREKKESFPLTVTSAQKNPTAFYLCASSSGLQSAFFGQGTRLTVV.

This clone was found many times. The read ends 3 residues before the CDR3 terminus; that terminus is restored from the germline J gene. The rearrangement links TRBV3-1 (or the pseudogene TRBV3-2) to TRBJ2-3; D is unclear. Germline assignment: CDR1 LGHDT and CDR2 YNNKEL (reference sequence). This CDR3 is 13 amino acids long. V was shortened by 2 bases and J by 2 bases, with 5 bases between the two germline ends. This CDR3 reads CASSQTTTDTQYF. The sequenced CDR3 bases are TGTGCCAGCAGCCAAACTACCACAGATACG.

This clone was detected many times. With the read ending 3 residues before the CDR3 end, the germline J gene is used to fill in that end. This chain links TRBV20-1 with TRBJ2-1, with D perhaps matching TRBD2 (6 bases). The CDR3 loop spans 15 amino acids. Trimming removed 0 bases from V and 4 bases from J, with 13 bases in between. Germline CDR1 DFQATT, CDR2 SNEGSKA (reference sequence). CDR3 DNA, as far as it was read: TGCAGTGCTAGAGATTCCCTAGCGACATACAATGAG. Its protein product is CSARDSLATYNE. The whole CDR3 is CSARDSLATYNEQFF.

On this clone itself: Coverage ceases 3 residues before the CDR3 finishes, and the germline J gene fills in the end. The gene calls are TRBV11-2 and TRBJ2-1, with 12 bases matching TRBD2. Trimming removed 5 bases from V and 5 bases from J; junction bases left unmatched: 1. CDR3 length: 14 residues. Germline-derived CDR1 and CDR2 are SGHAT and FQNNGV. CDR3: CASSGLAGNNEQFF. Partial CDR3 DNA: TGTGCCAGCAGCGGACTAGCGGGGAACAATGAG.

This clone was seen many times. The read is 3 residues too short to cover the CDR3 end, so that end is filled in from the germline J gene. The chain has TRBV28 and TRBJ2-2, with 10 bases aligning to TRBD1. The length of the CDR3 is 17 residues. Germline CDR1 is MDHEN and CDR2 is SYDVKM. After removal of 4 bases from V and 5 bases from J, the junction contained 10 bases not matched to a gene. The sequenced part of the CDR3 DNA is TGTGCCAGCAGTTCGCTCGGACAGGGGGGTGGTACCGGGGAG. It is translated as CASSSLGQGGGTGE. The full CDR3 sequence reads CASSSLGQGGGTGELFF.